This T cell receptor (beta chain) was captured in a study of blood T cell repertoires in COVID-19. At the level of the study: Samples came from the United States, Italy and Spain, spanning acute and convalescent COVID-19.

CDR1 is LNHDA and CDR2 is SQIVND in the germline V gene (reference sequence). The V gene lost 0 bases and the J gene lost 4 bases, with 13 bases spanning the gap. This CDR3 has 17 residues. The method was immunoSEQ multiplex PCR; TCRdb's version includes in-frame clones alone and lacks a portion of them. The data hold more than 150,000 clones, with nearly 80% observed a single time. Participants' reported clinical history set cohort assignment. Sequencing was performed on PBMCs or T cells enriched from blood (not recorded which). The sequence was obtained from a man between 60 and 70 years old who had been exposed to COVID-19. This chain joins TRBV19 and TRBJ2-6; D may be TRBD2 (7 bases). The CDR3 spells CASSIDRGGVGANVLTF. CDR3 in DNA: TGTGCCAGTAGTATAGATCGCGGGGGCGTCGGGGCCAACGTCCTGACTTTC.